The clone carrying this TCR beta chain showed up just once. Trimming removed 6 bases from V and 6 bases from J; junction bases left unmatched: 11. The CDR3 spans 15 residues. Germline-derived CDR1 and CDR2 are KGHSH and LQKENI. This sample stems from a study of blood T cells in healthy people across ages. Total RNA amounts of at least 6 micrograms were extracted per sample. A second about 7 to 12 cycle PCR used barcoded and J-beta primers. Carrying 12 random nucleotides, a template-switch adaptor labeled each individual cDNA molecule. TCRdb recomputed calls from the 5' RACE reads with MiXCR, one row per CDR3 protein. The sample has about 1.6 million distinct CDR3 sequences, roughly 30% seen once; the top ten hold about 11%.

This chain joins TRBV18 and TRBJ1-5; 7 nucleotides align to TRBD1. This sequence originates from a woman in her 30s in good health. Sequenced: blood. This CDR3 reads CASSPPPGGTQPQHF. CDR3 bases: TGTGCCAGCTCGCCCCCCCCAGGGGGGACTCAGCCCCAGCATTTT.